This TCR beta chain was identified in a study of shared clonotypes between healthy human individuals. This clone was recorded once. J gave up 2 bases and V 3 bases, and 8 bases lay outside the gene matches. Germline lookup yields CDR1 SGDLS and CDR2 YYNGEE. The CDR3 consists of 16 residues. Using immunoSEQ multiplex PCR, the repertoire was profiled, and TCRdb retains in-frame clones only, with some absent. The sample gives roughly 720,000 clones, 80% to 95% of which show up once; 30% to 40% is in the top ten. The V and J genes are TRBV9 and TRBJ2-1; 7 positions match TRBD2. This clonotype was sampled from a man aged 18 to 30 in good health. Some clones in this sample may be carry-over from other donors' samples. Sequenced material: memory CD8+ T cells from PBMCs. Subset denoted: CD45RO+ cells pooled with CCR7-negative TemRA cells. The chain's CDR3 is CASSAPPTSAYNEQFF. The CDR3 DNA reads TGTGCCAGCAGCGCCCCCCCTACTAGCGCCTACAATGAGCAGTTCTTC.